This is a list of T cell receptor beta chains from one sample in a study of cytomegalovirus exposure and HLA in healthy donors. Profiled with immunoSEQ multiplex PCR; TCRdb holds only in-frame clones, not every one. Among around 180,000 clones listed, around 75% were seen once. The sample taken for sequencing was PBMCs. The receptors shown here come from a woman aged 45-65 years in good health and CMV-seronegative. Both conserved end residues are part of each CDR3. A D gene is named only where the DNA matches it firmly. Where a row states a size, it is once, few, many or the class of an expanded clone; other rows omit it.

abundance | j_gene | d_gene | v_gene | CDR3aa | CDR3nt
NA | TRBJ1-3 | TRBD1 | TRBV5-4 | CASSSPGQGVSGNTIYF | TGTGCCAGCAGCTCGCCCGGACAGGGCGTCTCTGGAAACACCATATATTTT
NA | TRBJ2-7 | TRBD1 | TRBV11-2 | CASSLQGASRYEQYF | TGTGCCAGCAGCCTCCAGGGGGCTAGTCGTTACGAGCAGTACTTC
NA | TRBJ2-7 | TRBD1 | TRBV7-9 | CASSFPGQGGSEQYF | TGTGCCAGCAGCTTCCCGGGACAGGGTGGAAGCGAGCAGTACTTC
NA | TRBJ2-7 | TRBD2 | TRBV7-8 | CASSLPLGAGEDEQYF | TGTGCCAGCAGCTTACCTTTGGGAGCGGGAGAAGACGAGCAGTACTTC
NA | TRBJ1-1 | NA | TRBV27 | CASSFGGNTEAFF | TGTGCCAGCAGTTTCGGGGGGAACACTGAAGCTTTCTTT
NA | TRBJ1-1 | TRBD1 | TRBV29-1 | CSVVPGGYTEAFF | TGCAGCGTAGTCCCAGGGGGGTACACTGAAGCTTTCTTT
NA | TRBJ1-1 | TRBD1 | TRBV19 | CASSTRQGATEAFF | TGTGCCAGTAGTACTCGACAGGGGGCCACTGAAGCTTTCTTT
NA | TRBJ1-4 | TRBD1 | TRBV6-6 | CASRGGQLNEKLFF | TGTGCCAGCAGGGGGGGACAGCTTAATGAAAAACTGTTTTTT
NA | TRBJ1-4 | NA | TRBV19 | CASSMRQTTNEKLFF | TGTGCCAGTAGTATGCGACAGACAACTAATGAAAAACTGTTTTTT
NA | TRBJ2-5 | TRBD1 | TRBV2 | CASGLQGSAETQYF | TGTGCCAGCGGCTTACAGGGGTCAGCGGAGACCCAGTACTTC
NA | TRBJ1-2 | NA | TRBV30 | CAWSSMGRVGGYTF | TGTGCCTGGAGTTCTATGGGGAGGGTGGGTGGCTACACCTTC
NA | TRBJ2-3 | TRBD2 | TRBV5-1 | CASKTPGSSGVYSTDTQYF | TGCGCCAGCAAAACTCCGGGGTCTAGCGGGGTTTATAGCACAGATACGCAGTATTTT
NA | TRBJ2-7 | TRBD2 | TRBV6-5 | CASSFGTMYEQYF | TGTGCCAGCAGTTTCGGGACTATGTACGAGCAGTACTTC
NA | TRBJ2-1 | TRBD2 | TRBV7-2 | CASSFGRASDEQFF | TGTGCCAGCAGCTTCGGGAGGGCCAGTGATGAGCAGTTCTTC
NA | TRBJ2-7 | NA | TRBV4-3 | CASSHQRTSYEQYF | TGCGCCAGCAGCCATCAGCGAACGTCCTACGAGCAGTACTTC
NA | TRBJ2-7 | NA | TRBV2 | CASQGTPGRSYEQYF | TGTGCCAGCCAAGGGACCCCCGGGAGATCCTACGAGCAGTACTTC
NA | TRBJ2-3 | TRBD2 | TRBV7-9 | CASSLGLAPDTQYF | TGTGCCAGCAGCTTAGGACTAGCGCCAGATACGCAGTATTTT
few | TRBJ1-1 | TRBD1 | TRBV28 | CASSLLGTVEAFF | TGTGCCAGCAGTTTATTAGGGACAGTAGAAGCTTTCTTT
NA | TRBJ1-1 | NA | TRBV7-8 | CASSALGGNTEAFF | TGTGCCAGCAGCGCCCTGGGAGGGAACACTGAAGCTTTCTTT
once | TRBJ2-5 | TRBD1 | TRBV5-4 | CASSSVGAGGARETQYF | TGTGCCAGCAGCTCCGTTGGGGCAGGGGGCGCACGGGAGACCCAGTACTTC
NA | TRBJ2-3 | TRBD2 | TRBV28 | CASRAGGAGSDTQYF | TGTGCCAGCAGGGCGGGGGGCGCCGGGTCCGATACGCAGTATTTT
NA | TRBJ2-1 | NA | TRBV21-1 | CASSIRRQLSGQFF | TGTGCCAGCAGCATACGACGACAGCTCTCGGGGCAGTTCTTC
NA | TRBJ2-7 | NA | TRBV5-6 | CASSMGTSYEQYF | TGTGCCAGCAGTATGGGGACTTCCTACGAGCAGTACTTC
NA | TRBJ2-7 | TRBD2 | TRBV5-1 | CASSPGTSGSWNVNEQYF | TGCGCCAGCAGCCCCGGGACTAGCGGGAGTTGGAATGTAAACGAGCAGTACTTC
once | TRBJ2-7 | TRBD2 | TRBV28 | CASTPGGPPYEQYF | TGTGCCAGCACCCCGGGGGGACCTCCCTACGAGCAGTACTTC
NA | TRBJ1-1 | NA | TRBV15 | CATSRDGVNTEAFF | TGTGCCACCAGCAGAGACGGGGTGAACACTGAAGCTTTCTTT
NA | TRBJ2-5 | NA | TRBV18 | CASSPLDTILGQETQYF | TGTGCCAGCTCACCACTAGATACGATTCTTGGCCAAGAGACCCAGTACTTC
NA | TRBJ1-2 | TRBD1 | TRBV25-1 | CASSEWGQNYGYTF | TGTGCCAGCAGTGAATGGGGACAGAACTATGGCTACACCTTC
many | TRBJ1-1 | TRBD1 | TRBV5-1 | CASSSWTGRPEAFF | TGCGCCAGCAGCTCATGGACAGGGAGGCCTGAAGCTTTCTTT
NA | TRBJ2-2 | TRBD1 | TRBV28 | CASSPGQGNTGELFF | TGTGCCAGCAGTCCAGGACAGGGGAACACCGGGGAGCTGTTTTTT
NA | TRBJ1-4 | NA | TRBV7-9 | CASSSSGSTNEKLFF | TGTGCCAGCAGCTCCTCAGGGTCAACTAATGAAAAACTGTTTTTT
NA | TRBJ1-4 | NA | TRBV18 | CASSTVQLDEKLFF | TGTGCCAGCTCCACGGTCCAATTAGATGAAAAACTGTTTTTT
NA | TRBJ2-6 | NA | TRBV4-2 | CASSQDRAGRSGANVLTF | TGTGCCAGCAGCCAAGATCGAGCCGGCAGGTCTGGGGCCAACGTCCTGACTTTC
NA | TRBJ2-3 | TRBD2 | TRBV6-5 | CASSYASGSRTDTQYF | TGTGCCAGCAGTTACGCCAGCGGGAGCAGGACAGATACGCAGTATTTT
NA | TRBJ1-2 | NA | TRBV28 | CASRAQGLAGYTF | TGTGCCAGCAGAGCACAGGGTTTGGCTGGCTACACCTTC
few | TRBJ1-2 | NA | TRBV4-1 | CASSQVGLGQIKGIPGYTF | TGCGCCAGCAGCCAAGTAGGCCTAGGACAGATAAAGGGGATCCCTGGCTACACCTTC
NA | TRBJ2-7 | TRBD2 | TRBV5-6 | CASSLAASGGYEQYF | TGTGCCAGCAGCTTGGCGGCTAGCGGGGGCTACGAGCAGTACTTC
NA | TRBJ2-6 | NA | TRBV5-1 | CASSLEGTGANVLTF | TGCGCCAGCAGCTTGGAGGGGACTGGGGCCAACGTCCTGACTTTC
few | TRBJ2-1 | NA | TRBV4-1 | CASSLAGTEQFF | TGCGCCAGCAGCCTTGCAGGGACAGAGCAGTTCTTC
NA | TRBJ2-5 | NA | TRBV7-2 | CASSAGWGDYQETQYF | TGTGCCAGCAGCGCCGGGTGGGGGGATTACCAAGAGACCCAGTACTTC
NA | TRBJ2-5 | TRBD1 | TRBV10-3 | CAISFDREETQYF | TGTGCCATCAGTTTCGACAGGGAAGAGACCCAGTACTTC
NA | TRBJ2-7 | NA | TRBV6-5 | CASSYDGDYEQYF | TGTGCCAGCAGTTACGACGGGGATTACGAGCAGTACTTC
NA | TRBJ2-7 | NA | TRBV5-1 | CASSASGVEQYF | TGCGCCAGCAGCGCCTCAGGGGTAGAGCAGTACTTC
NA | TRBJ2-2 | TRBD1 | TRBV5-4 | CASSLDRGRELFF | TGTGCCAGCAGCTTAGACAGGGGCAGGGAGCTGTTTTTT
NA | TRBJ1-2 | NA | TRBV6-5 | CASSRAGRDPYGYTF | TGTGCCAGCTCCCGAGCTGGCAGGGATCCCTATGGCTACACCTTC
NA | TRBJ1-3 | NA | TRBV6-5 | CASGEGQFGNTIYF | TGTGCCAGCGGCGAAGGACAGTTCGGAAACACCATATATTTT
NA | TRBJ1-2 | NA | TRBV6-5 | CASSYFPGSNYGYTF | TGTGCCAGCAGTTACTTTCCCGGTTCTAACTATGGCTACACCTTC
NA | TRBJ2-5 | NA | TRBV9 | CASSVTRTTAAQYF | TGTGCCAGCAGCGTTACTCGGACAACAGCTGCCCAGTACTTC
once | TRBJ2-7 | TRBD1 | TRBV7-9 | CASGPQTGTGLYEQYF | TGTGCCAGCGGACCACAAACCGGGACAGGGCTCTACGAGCAGTACTTC
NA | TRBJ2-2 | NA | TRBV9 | CASSVLSGNTGELFF | TGTGCCAGCAGCGTACTAAGCGGAAACACCGGGGAGCTGTTTTTT
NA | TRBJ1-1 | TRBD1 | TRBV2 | CASSSEGGFGAFF | TGTGCCAGCAGTTCTGAAGGGGGCTTCGGGGCTTTCTTT
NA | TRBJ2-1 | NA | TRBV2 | CASSTRGAEAHNEQFF | TGTGCCAGCAGTACCCGGGGAGCGGAGGCGCACAATGAGCAGTTCTTC
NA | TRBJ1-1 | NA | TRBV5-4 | CASSLAYSGGTEAFF | TGTGCCAGCAGCTTGGCCTATTCGGGAGGCACTGAAGCTTTCTTT
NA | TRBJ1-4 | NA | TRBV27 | CASSGEGGSGEKLFF | TGTGCCAGCAGTGGGGAGGGGGGGAGTGGCGAAAAACTGTTTTTT
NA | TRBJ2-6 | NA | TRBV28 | CASSLVEGRAGANVLTF | TGTGCCAGCAGTTTAGTCGAGGGAAGGGCTGGGGCCAACGTCCTGACTTTC
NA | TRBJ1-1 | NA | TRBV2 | CASSLPGSATEAFF | TGTGCCAGCTCGCTGCCGGGTAGCGCCACTGAAGCTTTCTTT
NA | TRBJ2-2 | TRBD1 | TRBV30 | CAWSGTGSAGELFF | TGTGCCTGGAGTGGGACAGGGTCTGCCGGGGAGCTGTTTTTT